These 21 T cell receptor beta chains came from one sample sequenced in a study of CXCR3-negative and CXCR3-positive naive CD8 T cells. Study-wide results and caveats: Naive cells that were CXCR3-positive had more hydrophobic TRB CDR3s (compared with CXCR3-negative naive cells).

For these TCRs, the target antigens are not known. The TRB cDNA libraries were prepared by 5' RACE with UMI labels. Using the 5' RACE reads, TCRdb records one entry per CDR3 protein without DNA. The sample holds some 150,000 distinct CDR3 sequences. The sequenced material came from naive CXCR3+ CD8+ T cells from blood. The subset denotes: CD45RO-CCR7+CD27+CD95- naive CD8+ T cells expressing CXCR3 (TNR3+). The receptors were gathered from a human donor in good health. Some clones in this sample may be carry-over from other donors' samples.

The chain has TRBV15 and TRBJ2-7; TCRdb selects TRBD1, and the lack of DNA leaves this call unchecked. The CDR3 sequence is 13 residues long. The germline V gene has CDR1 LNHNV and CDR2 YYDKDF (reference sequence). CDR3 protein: CATRDKSLYEQYF.

CDR3 amino acids: CSVRQGVGAGELFF. V and J are TRBV29-1 and TRBJ2-2; TCRdb indicates TRBD1, and absent DNA this call remains unverified. The CDR3 runs 14 residues. Germline V gives CDR1 SQVTM, CDR2 ANQGSEA.

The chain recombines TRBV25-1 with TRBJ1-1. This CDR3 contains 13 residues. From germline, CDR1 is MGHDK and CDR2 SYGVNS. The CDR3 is CASSELQNTEAFF.

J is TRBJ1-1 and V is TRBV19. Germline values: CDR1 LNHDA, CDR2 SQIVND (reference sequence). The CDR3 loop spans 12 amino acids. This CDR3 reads CATSDGNTEAFF.

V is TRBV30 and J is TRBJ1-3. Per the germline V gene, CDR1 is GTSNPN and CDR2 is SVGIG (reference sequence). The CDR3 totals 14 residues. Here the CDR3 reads CAWSGGTSGNTIYF.

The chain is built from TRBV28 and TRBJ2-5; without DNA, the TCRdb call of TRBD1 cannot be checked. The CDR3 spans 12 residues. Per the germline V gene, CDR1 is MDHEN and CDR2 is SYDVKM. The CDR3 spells CASRTDQETQYF.

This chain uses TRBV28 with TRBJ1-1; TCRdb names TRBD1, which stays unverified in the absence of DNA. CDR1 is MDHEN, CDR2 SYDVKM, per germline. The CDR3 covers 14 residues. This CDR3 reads CASSLLRGNTEAFF.

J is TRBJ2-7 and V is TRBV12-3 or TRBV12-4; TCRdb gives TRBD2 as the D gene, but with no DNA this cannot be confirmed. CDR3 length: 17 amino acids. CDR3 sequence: CASSLAGLPTNSYEQYF.

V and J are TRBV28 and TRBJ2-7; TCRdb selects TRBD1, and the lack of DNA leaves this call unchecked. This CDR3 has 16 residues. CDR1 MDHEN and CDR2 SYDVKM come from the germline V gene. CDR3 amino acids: CASSIPTETGSYEQYF.

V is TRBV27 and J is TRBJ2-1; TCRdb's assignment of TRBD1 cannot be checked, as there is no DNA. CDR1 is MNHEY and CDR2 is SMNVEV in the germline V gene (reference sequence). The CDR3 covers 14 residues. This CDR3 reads CASRGGSSYNEQFF.

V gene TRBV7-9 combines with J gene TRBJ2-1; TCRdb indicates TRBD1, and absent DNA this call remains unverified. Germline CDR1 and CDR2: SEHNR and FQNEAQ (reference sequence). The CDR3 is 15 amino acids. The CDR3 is CASSPTLGGADEQFF.

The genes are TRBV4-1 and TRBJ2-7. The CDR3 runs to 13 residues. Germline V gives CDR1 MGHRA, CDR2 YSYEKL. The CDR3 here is CASSQGGVAEQYF.

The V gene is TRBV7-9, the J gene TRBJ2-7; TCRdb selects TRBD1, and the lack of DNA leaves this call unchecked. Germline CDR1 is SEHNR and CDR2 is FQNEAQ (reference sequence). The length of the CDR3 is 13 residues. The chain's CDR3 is CASTWDLGTEQYF.

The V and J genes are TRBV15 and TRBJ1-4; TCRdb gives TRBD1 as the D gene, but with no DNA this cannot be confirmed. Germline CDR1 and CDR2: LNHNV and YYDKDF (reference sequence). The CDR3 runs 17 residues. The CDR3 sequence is CATSRDYGQTTNEKLFF.

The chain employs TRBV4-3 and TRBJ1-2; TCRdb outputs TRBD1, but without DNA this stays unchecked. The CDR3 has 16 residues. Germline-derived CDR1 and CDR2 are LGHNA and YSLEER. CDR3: CASSQDETKGYYGYTF.

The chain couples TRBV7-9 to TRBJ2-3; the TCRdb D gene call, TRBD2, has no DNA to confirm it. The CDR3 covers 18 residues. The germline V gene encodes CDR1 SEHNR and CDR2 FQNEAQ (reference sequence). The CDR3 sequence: CASSLRFREEGHTDTQYF.

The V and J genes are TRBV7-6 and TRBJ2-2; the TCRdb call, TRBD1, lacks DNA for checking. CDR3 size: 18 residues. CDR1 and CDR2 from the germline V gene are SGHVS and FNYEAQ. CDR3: CASSLAETGLENTGELFF. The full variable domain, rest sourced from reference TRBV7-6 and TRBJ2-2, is GAGVSQSPRYKVTKRGQDVALRCDPISGHVSLYWYRQALGQGPEFLTYFNYEAQQDKSGLPNDRFSAERPEGSISTLTIQRTEQRDSAMYRCASSLAETGLENTGELFFGEGSRLTVL.

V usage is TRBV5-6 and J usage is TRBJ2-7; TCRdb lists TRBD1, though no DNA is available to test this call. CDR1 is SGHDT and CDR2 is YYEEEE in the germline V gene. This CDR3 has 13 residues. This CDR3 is CASSLGGRGEQYF.

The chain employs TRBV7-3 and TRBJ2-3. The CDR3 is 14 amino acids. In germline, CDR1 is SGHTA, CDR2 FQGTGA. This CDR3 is CASSLVGYADTQYF.

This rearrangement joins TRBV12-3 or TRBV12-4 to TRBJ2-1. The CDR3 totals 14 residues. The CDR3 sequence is CASSFPPLYNEQFF.

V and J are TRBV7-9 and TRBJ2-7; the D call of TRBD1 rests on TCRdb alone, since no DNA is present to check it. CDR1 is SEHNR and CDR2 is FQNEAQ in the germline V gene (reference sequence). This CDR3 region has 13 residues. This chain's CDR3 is CASSSDRAHEQYF.